The rows below give T cell receptor beta chains drawn from one sample of a study of T-cell reconstitution after alpha-beta-depleted transplantation in children. TCRdb re-analysed the PCR reads in MiXCR, keeping a single row per CDR3 protein. The table includes hundreds of thousands of distinct CDR3 sequences, 16% detected once. This specimen consisted of PBMCs from the stem cell graft donor, obtained from the stem cell graft. All receptors come from a human donor who donated a stem cell graft to a child with acute myeloid leukemia. The CDR3 runs from the conserved cysteine through the conserved F or W. The order of the fields is V gene, clone size, CDR3 length, J gene, D gene, CDR3 protein, CDR3 DNA. D genes are given only for firm matches. Size is stated for part of the rows, as once, few or many counts, or as a class when the clone is expanded.

>TRBV20-1|many|15|TRBJ1-1|TRBD1
CSARDLGRRGRETFF
TGCAGTGCTAGAGATCTCGGGCGTAGGGGGCGAGAGACTTTCTTT
>TRBV29-1|many|11|TRBJ1-5|-
CSVGAEQPQHF
TGCAGCGTTGGAGCCGAGCAGCCCCAGCATTTT
>TRBV5-1|many|11|TRBJ2-7|-
CASSSNYEQYF
TGTGCCAGCAGTTCCAACTACGAGCAGTACTTC
>TRBV7-9|-|13|TRBJ1-2|-
CASSSAGGGGYTF
TGTGCCAGCAGCTCAGCGGGGGGCGGAGGCTACACCTTC
>TRBV20-1|many|18|TRBJ1-1|TRBD1
CSAQQGAHLFTMNTEAFF
TGCAGTGCGCAACAGGGGGCGCATCTATTTACCATGAACACTGAAGCTTTCTTT
>TRBV7-8|few|15|TRBJ1-1|-
CASSLVAWSNTEAFF
TGTGCCAGCAGCTTAGTTGCCTGGTCGAACACTGAAGCTTTCTTT
>TRBV5-5|-|17|TRBJ1-3|-
CASSLGYSSSSGNTLYF
TGTGCCAGCAGCTTGGGCTACTCATCGAGCTCTGGAAACACCTTATATTTT
>TRBV6-6|few|12|TRBJ2-3|-
CASRPDTHTQYF
TGTGCCAGCAGACCTGACACCCATACGCAGTATTTT
>TRBV20-1|many|15|TRBJ1-5|TRBD1
CSARTRDRVNQPQHF
TGCAGTGCCAGAACCCGGGACAGGGTTAATCAGCCCCAGCATTTT
>TRBV11-1|few|19|TRBJ2-6|-
CASRLDRTASLSGANVLTF
TGTGCCAGCAGACTTGATCGGACAGCTAGCCTCTCTGGGGCCAACGTCCTGACTTTC
>TRBV12-3/TRBV12-4|many|11|TRBJ1-1|-
CASTLAPEAFF
TGTGCCAGCACCCTTGCCCCTGAAGCTTTCTTT
>TRBV4-3|many|16|TRBJ2-3|TRBD2
CASSQDGSGGSDTQYF
TGCGCCAGCAGCCAAGATGGTAGCGGGGGGTCAGATACGCAGTATTTT
>TRBV7-9|-|13|TRBJ2-7|-
CASTDGKTYEQYF
TGTGCCAGCACCGACGGGAAGACCTACGAGCAGTACTTC
>TRBV20-1|many|16|TRBJ2-2|TRBD1
CSAPRYRGTNTGELFF
TGCAGTGCTCCCCGCTACAGGGGCACGAACACCGGGGAGCTGTTTTTT
>TRBV9|-|18|TRBJ1-2|TRBD1
CASSLRPQGASDNYGYTF
TGTGCCAGCAGCCTGAGACCCCAGGGGGCCTCAGATAACTATGGCTACACCTTC
>TRBV29-1|many|12|TRBJ1-5|-
CSVGEGNQPQHF
TGCAGCGTTGGAGAGGGGAATCAGCCCCAGCATTTT
>TRBV7-2|-|15|TRBJ2-3|-
CASSLEARGADTQYF
TGTGCCAGCAGCTTAGAGGCGAGAGGGGCAGATACGCAGTATTTT
>TRBV11-2|-|13|TRBJ2-3|-
CASRTRGRDTQYF
TGTGCCAGCAGAACCAGGGGACGGGATACGCAGTATTTT
>TRBV2|few|12|TRBJ2-1|-
CASSEGGEEQFF
TGTGCCAGCAGTGAGGGAGGAGAAGAGCAGTTCTTC
>TRBV20-1|many|15|TRBJ2-1|TRBD1
CSAPPPGTGVNEQFF
TGCAGTGCCCCACCTCCCGGGACAGGGGTCAATGAGCAGTTCTTC
>TRBV11-3|-|13|TRBJ2-1|TRBD1
CASSRQGENEQFF
TGTGCCAGCAGCAGACAGGGGGAAAATGAGCAGTTCTTC
>TRBV20-1|-|17|TRBJ2-1|-
CSARDGGGYYSYNEQFF
TGCAGTGCTAGAGATGGGGGGGGCTACTACTCCTACAATGAGCAGTTCTTC
>TRBV7-8|many|13|TRBJ1-1|-
CASSRYGKTEAFF
TGTGCCAGCAGCCGATACGGAAAGACTGAAGCTTTCTTT
>TRBV20-1|many|15|TRBJ1-3|TRBD1
CSAGQGLSSGNTIYF
TGCAGTGCTGGACAGGGGTTGAGCTCTGGAAACACCATATATTTT
>TRBV12-3/TRBV12-4|many|15|TRBJ2-1|-
CASSVRVQGGNEQFF
TGTGCCAGCAGTGTAAGGGTGCAGGGTGGGAATGAGCAGTTCTTC
>TRBV12-3/TRBV12-4|-|14|TRBJ1-4|-
CASSSPALGEKLFF
TGTGCCAGCAGCTCGCCGGCGCTGGGGGAAAAACTGTTTTTT
>TRBV20-1|many|14|TRBJ1-1|-
CSARDSKQAKEAFF
TGCAGTGCTAGAGATAGTAAGCAGGCCAAGGAAGCTTTCTTT
>TRBV5-1|-|14|TRBJ1-1|-
CASSLRGSDTEAFF
TGCGCCAGCAGCTTACGCGGGTCGGACACTGAAGCTTTCTTT
>TRBV12-3/TRBV12-4|few|11|TRBJ1-3|-
CASSAGGTIYF
TGTGCCAGCAGTGCCGGGGGCACCATATATTTT
>TRBV13|few|15|TRBJ2-3|-
CASSFDVGRTDTQYF
TGTGCCAGCAGCTTCGATGTCGGACGCACAGATACGCAGTATTTT
>TRBV7-9|-|15|TRBJ2-3|TRBD2
CASSLASGAFDTQYF
TGTGCCAGCAGCTTAGCTAGCGGGGCGTTTGATACGCAGTATTTT
>TRBV7-9|few|14|TRBJ2-2|-
CASSSVGKPGELFF
TGTGCCAGCAGCTCCGTGGGAAAACCCGGGGAGCTGTTTTTT
>TRBV20-1|few|14|TRBJ2-2|TRBD2
CSAIRGGNTGELFF
TGCAGTGCCATCCGGGGGGGGAACACCGGGGAGCTGTTTTTT
>TRBV20-1|-|14|TRBJ2-5|-
CSAKRTGMGQTQYF
TGCAGTGCTAAGAGAACAGGGATGGGTCAGACCCAGTACTTC
>TRBV24-1|few|16|TRBJ2-5|TRBD1
CATSDPWTGEEETQYF
TGTGCCACCAGTGATCCCTGGACAGGAGAAGAAGAGACCCAGTACTTC
>TRBV6-4|many|18|TRBJ2-3|TRBD2
CASSLLAGSPFSTDTQYF
TGTGCCAGCAGCCTTCTAGCGGGTAGCCCCTTTAGCACAGATACGCAGTATTTT
>TRBV27|-|15|TRBJ2-3|-
CASSLRGWGADTQYF
TGTGCCAGCAGTTTAAGAGGGTGGGGCGCAGATACGCAGTATTTT
>TRBV6-2/TRBV6-3|few|16|TRBJ2-6|-
CASRDGGLTGANVLTF
TGTGCCAGCAGGGATGGGGGACTGACCGGGGCCAACGTCCTGACTTTC
>TRBV7-9|few|15|TRBJ2-1|TRBD2
CASSLGLEVHNEQFF
TGTGCCAGCAGCTTGGGACTAGAGGTACACAATGAGCAGTTCTTC
>TRBV6-5|-|17|TRBJ2-7|TRBD2
CASSSVYTSGKFYEQYF
TGTGCCAGCAGTTCCGTATATACTAGCGGTAAATTCTACGAGCAGTACTTC
>TRBV29-1|many|15|TRBJ2-4|-
CSAVIGALTKNIQYF
TGCAGCGCCGTTATTGGAGCGTTGACCAAAAACATTCAGTACTTC
>TRBV27|-|19|TRBJ2-3|TRBD2
CASRRRGTSGGSSSDTQYF
TGTGCCAGCCGACGAAGAGGGACTAGCGGGGGTTCTTCTTCGGATACGCAGTATTTT
>TRBV20-1|many|14|TRBJ2-1|-
CSASVGAPRNEQFF
TGCAGTGCTAGCGTGGGGGCTCCGAGGAATGAGCAGTTCTTC
>TRBV7-9|-|15|TRBJ1-1|-
CASSFKGEGNTEAFF
TGTGCCAGCAGCTTTAAGGGGGAGGGGAACACTGAAGCTTTCTTT
>TRBV20-1|many|14|TRBJ1-4|-
CSAGRDRNNEKLFF
TGCAGTGCTGGCCGCGACAGAAATAATGAAAAACTGTTTTTT
>TRBV13|-|15|TRBJ2-3|-
CASSLRGQGADTQYF
TGTGCCAGCAGCTTGCGGGGGCAAGGGGCAGATACGCAGTATTTT
>TRBV7-9|few|14|TRBJ1-2|-
CASSISGGNDGYTF
TGTGCCAGCAGCATCTCCGGGGGGAATGATGGCTACACCTTC
>TRBV12-3/TRBV12-4|few|13|TRBJ1-2|-
CASSLWGRHGYTF
TGTGCCAGCAGTTTATGGGGGAGGCATGGCTACACCTTC
>TRBV4-1|few|21|TRBJ2-3|TRBD2
CASSQDRSAGTSGGPGDTQYF
TGCGCCAGCAGCCAAGATCGGAGCGCCGGGACTAGCGGGGGGCCGGGAGATACGCAGTATTTT
>TRBV20-1|few|13|TRBJ1-1|-
CSATTGEDSEAFF
TGCAGTGCAACGACAGGAGAAGATTCGGAAGCTTTCTTT
>TRBV20-1|many|13|TRBJ2-5|-
CSARETTRGTQYF
TGCAGTGCTAGAGAGACAACGAGAGGGACCCAGTACTTC
>TRBV20-1|many|13|TRBJ1-1|TRBD1
CSAREDRAGSAFF
TGCAGTGCTAGGGAAGACAGGGCTGGATCAGCTTTCTTT
>TRBV7-9|many|15|TRBJ2-1|-
CASSPLEHWDNEQFF
TGTGCCAGCAGCCCCCTAGAGCATTGGGACAATGAGCAGTTCTTC
>TRBV4-3|-|13|TRBJ2-7|-
CASSQDSRTAVDF
TGCGCCAGCAGCCAAGATTCTCGGACAGCCGTCGACTTC
>TRBV12-3/TRBV12-4|many|12|TRBJ2-2|-
CASTLSGGQLFF
TGTGCCAGCACTCTCTCTGGGGGGCAGCTGTTTTTT
>TRBV20-1|many|12|TRBJ1-1|-
CSASDVGTEAFF
TGCAGTGCCTCGGATGTTGGCACTGAAGCTTTCTTT
>TRBV20-1|many|14|TRBJ2-7|TRBD1
CSARGQGASDEQYF
TGCAGTGCTAGAGGCCAGGGGGCCAGTGACGAGCAGTACTTC
>TRBV28|-|11|TRBJ1-4|-
CASQGNEKLFF
TGTGCCAGCCAGGGGAATGAAAAACTGTTTTTT
>TRBV5-5|many|14|TRBJ2-7|TRBD1
CASSLEGQIYEQYF
TGTGCCAGCAGCTTGGAGGGACAGATCTACGAGCAGTACTTC